This TCR beta chain was observed in a study of cytomegalovirus exposure and HLA in healthy donors. Study findings and constraints: Presence/absence analysis assumed near-uniform sequencing depth across donors.

Primers for the PCR totalled 60 Vbeta and 13 Jbeta. Libraries were prepared by immunoSEQ multiplex PCR; TCRdb keeps only in-frame clonotypes and omits some of them. The repertoire holds approximately 180,000 clones, with roughly four fifths as singletons. Note on this clone: Antigen specificity is unknown.

From germline, CDR1 is ENHRY and CDR2 SYGVKD. This CDR3 has 15 residues. V trimming: 2 bases; J trimming: 7 bases; junction bases outside the gene matches: 5. Specimen: PBMCs. The source is a girl between 5 and 17 years old in good health and CMV-seropositive. The V gene is TRBV10-3, the J gene TRBJ1-5; TRBD1 matches 10 bases. CDR3 sequence (DNA): TGTGCCATCAGTGAGGACAGGGGGCCGAAACAGCCCCAGCATTTT. Protein: CAISEDRGPKQPQHF.